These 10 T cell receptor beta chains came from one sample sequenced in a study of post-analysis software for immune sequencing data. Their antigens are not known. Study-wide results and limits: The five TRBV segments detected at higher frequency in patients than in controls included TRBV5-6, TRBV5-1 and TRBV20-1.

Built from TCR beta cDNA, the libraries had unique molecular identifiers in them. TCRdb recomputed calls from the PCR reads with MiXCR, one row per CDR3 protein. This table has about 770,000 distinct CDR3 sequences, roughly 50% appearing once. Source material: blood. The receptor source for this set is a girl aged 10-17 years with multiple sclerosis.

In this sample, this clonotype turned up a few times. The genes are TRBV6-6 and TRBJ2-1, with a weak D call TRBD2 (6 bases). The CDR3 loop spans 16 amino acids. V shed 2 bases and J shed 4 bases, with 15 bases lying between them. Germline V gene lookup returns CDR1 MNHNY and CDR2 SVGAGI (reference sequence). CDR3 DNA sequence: TGTGCCAGCAGTTACGTCGGGGGAGTGGGTTACAATGAGCAGTTCTTC. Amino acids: CASSYVGGVGYNEQFF.

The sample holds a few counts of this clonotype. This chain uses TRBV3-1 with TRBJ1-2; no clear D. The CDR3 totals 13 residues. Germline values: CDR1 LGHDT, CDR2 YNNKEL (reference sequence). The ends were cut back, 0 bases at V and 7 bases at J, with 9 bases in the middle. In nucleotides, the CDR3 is TGTGCCAGCAGCCAAGATTGGGGTCGTGGCTACACCTTC. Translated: CASSQDWGRGYTF.

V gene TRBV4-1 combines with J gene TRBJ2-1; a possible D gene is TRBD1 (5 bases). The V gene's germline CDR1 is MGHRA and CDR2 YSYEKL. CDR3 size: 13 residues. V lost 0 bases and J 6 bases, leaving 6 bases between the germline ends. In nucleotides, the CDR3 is TGCGCCAGCAGCCAAGAGGGGCCCAATGAGCAGTTCTTC. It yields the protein CASSQEGPNEQFF.

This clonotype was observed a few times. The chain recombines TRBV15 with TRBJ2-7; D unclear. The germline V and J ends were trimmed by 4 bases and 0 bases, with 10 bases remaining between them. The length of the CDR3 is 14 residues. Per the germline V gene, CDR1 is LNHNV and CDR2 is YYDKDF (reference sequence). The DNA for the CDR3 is TGTGCCACCAGCACCGAGGCCCTCTCCTACGAGCAGTACTTC. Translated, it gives CATSTEALSYEQYF.

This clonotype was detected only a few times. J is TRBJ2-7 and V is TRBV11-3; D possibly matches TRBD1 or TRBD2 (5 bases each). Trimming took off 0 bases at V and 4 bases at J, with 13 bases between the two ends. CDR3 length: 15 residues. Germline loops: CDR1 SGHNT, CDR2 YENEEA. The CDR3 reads CASSLEGTVRYEQYF. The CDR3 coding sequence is TGTGCCAGCAGCTTAGAGGGGACGGTCAGATACGAGCAGTACTTC.

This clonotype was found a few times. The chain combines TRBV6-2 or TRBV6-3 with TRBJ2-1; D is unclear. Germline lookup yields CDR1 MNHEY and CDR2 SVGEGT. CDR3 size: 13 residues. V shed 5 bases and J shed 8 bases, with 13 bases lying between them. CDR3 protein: CASSLAGSDEQFF. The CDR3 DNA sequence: TGTGCCAGCAGTCTCGCCGGGTCGGATGAGCAGTTCTTC.

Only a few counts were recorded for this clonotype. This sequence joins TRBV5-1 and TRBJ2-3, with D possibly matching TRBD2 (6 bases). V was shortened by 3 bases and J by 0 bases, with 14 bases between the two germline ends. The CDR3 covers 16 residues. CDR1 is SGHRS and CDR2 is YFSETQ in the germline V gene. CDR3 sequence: CASSSFIAVSTDTQYF. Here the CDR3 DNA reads TGCGCCAGCAGCTCTTTCATAGCGGTTAGCACAGATACGCAGTATTTT.

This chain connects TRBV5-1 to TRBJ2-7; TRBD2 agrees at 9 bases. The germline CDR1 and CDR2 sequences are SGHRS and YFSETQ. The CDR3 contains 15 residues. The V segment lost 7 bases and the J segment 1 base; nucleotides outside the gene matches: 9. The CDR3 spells CASSTGLAGSYEQYF. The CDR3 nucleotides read TGCGCCAGCTCCACGGGCCTAGCGGGGTCCTACGAGCAGTACTTC.

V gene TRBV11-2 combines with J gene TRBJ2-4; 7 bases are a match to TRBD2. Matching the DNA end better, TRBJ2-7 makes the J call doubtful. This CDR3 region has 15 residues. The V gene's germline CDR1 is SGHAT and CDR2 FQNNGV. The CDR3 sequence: CASSLVLAHSYEQYF. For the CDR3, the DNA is TGTGCCAGCAGCTTAGTACTAGCGCACTCCTACGAGCAGTACTTC.

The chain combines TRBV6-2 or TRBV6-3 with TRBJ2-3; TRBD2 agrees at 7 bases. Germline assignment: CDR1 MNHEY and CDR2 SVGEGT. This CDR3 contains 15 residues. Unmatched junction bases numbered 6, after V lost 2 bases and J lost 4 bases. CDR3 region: CASSYGGLSADTQYF. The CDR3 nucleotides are TGTGCCAGCAGTTACGGGGGACTAAGCGCAGATACGCAGTATTTT.